The rows below give T cell receptor beta chains drawn from one sample of a study of regulatory T cells in long-lasting Graves disease. TCRdb reanalysed the multiplex PCR reads using MiXCR and keeps one entry per CDR3 protein. The repertoire holds about 420,000 distinct CDR3 sequences, about a sixth seen once, with 20% to 25% in the top ten. This sample was also put to use in a study of T cells in Graves' hyperthyroidism and ophthalmopathy.

The source material was peripheral blood mononuclear cells (PBMCs), sampled at new diagnosis, from a patient treated with antithyroid drugs. The receptors were gathered from a woman aged 18-35 years with Graves disease. Each CDR3 is given with its conserved first and last residue. The D gene is left open where the match is weak. Not every row has a clone size; where given, it reads once, few, many or a size class.

abundance	d_gene	j_gene	v_gene	CDR3aa	CDR3nt
many	TRBD2	TRBJ2-1	TRBV11-2	CASSLSGRAHEQFF	TGTGCCAGCAGCTTATCGGGGAGGGCCCATGAGCAGTTCTTC
few	-	TRBJ1-6	TRBV20-1	CSARADTYNSPLHF	TGCAGTGCTAGAGCTGATACTTATAATTCACCCCTCCACTTT
-	TRBD1	TRBJ1-1	TRBV9	CASSVGTGGLGYTEAFF	TGTGCCAGCAGCGTTGGGACAGGGGGCTTGGGGTACACTGAAGCTTTCTTT
many	TRBD2	TRBJ2-7	TRBV9	CASSVGASGSSYEQYF	TGTGCCAGCAGCGTAGGGGCTAGCGGGAGCTCCTACGAGCAGTACTTC
few	-	TRBJ2-7	TRBV25-1	CASSSVGLKSYEQYF	TGTGCCAGCAGTTCGGTGGGCCTGAAGTCCTACGAGCAGTACTTC
many	-	TRBJ2-4	TRBV28	CASSSMVEGAKNIQYF	TGTGCCAGCAGTTCGATGGTCGAAGGGGCCAAAAACATTCAGTACTTC
many	TRBD2	TRBJ2-7	TRBV30	CAWTGGRAPYEQYF	TGTGCCTGGACAGGCGGGAGGGCCCCCTACGAGCAGTACTTC
many	TRBD2	TRBJ2-2	TRBV6-2/TRBV6-3	CASSPRTRGTGELFF	TGTGCCAGCAGTCCCAGGACTAGAGGCACCGGGGAGCTGTTTTTT
few	-	TRBJ2-4	TRBV20-1	CSARGGPILAKNIQYF	TGCAGTGCTAGGGGGGGGCCGATCCTAGCCAAAAACATTCAGTACTTC
-	TRBD2	TRBJ2-7	TRBV20-1	CSATSGRANEQYF	TGCAGTGCGACTAGCGGGAGGGCCAATGAGCAGTACTTC
few	-	TRBJ2-7	TRBV7-9	CASSDWGRVGTYEQYF	TGTGCCAGCAGCGATTGGGGACGGGTCGGGACCTACGAGCAGTACTTC
few	-	TRBJ1-1	TRBV7-9	CASSLAGDAEAFF	TGTGCCAGCAGCTTAGCGGGGGACGCTGAAGCTTTCTTT
many	TRBD1	TRBJ1-2	TRBV28	CASSPGQIYGYTF	TGTGCCAGCAGTCCGGGACAGATCTATGGCTACACCTTC
many	TRBD1	TRBJ2-7	TRBV7-3	CASSFGQGDEQYF	TGTGCCAGCAGCTTCGGACAGGGCGACGAGCAGTACTTC
-	TRBD1	TRBJ2-1	TRBV24-1	CATQGVASYNEQFF	TGTGCCACCCAGGGGGTAGCCTCCTACAATGAGCAGTTCTTC
many	TRBD2	TRBJ2-5	TRBV7-9	CASSLDGLAGGCYF	TGTGCCAGCAGCTTAGACGGACTAGCGGGAGGCTGCTACTTC
many	-	TRBJ1-5	TRBV5-5	CASSLGSNQPQHF	TGTGCCAGCAGTTTAGGGAGCAATCAGCCCCAGCATTTT
many	TRBD2	TRBJ2-7	TRBV9	CASSLSSGSPYEQYF	TGTGCCAGCAGCCTTTCTAGCGGGAGTCCATACGAGCAGTACTTC
-	-	TRBJ1-4	TRBV20-1	CSAVGATNEKLFF	TGCAGTGCCGTTGGGGCAACTAATGAAAAACTGTTTTTT
many	TRBD2	TRBJ2-3	TRBV2	CASLLAETTDTQYF	TGTGCCAGCTTACTAGCGGAGACCACAGATACGCAGTATTTT
many	-	TRBJ2-1	TRBV12-3/TRBV12-4	CASSLIQGRYNEQFF	TGTGCCAGCAGTTTAATTCAGGGCCGCTACAATGAGCAGTTCTTC
many	-	TRBJ1-2	TRBV12-3/TRBV12-4	CASTSGVDRGGYTF	TGTGCCAGCACCTCCGGGGTGGATCGTGGTGGCTACACCTTC
-	-	TRBJ2-1	TRBV7-6	CAVDRRGYNEQFF	TGTGCAGTAGACCGAAGGGGATACAATGAGCAGTTCTTC
many	-	TRBJ2-1	TRBV12-3/TRBV12-4	CASSRTGTPGNEQFF	TGTGCCAGCAGCCGTACAGGGACCCCCGGCAATGAGCAGTTCTTC
-	TRBD2	TRBJ2-7	TRBV6-5	CASSYVGAGGEQYF	TGTGCCAGCAGTTACGTCGGGGCGGGGGGCGAGCAGTACTTC
few	TRBD1	TRBJ1-1	TRBV20-1	CSVDRGFTEAFF	TGCAGTGTGGACAGGGGATTCACTGAAGCTTTCTTT
-	-	TRBJ2-1	TRBV20-1	CSARPPATYNEQFF	TGCAGTGCTAGACCCCCGGCCACCTACAATGAGCAGTTCTTC
-	-	TRBJ2-7	TRBV25-1	CASSVGAYEQYF	TGTGCCAGCAGTGTGGGGGCTTACGAGCAGTACTTC